The present T cell receptor (beta chain) was sequenced within a study of patients and donors after allogeneic stem cell transplantation. In TCRdb, the RT-PCR reads were re-called with MiXCR into one record per CDR3 protein. The table records approximately 220,000 distinct CDR3 sequences, more than 35% of them present only once. This clonotype was seen only a few times. V lost 7 bases to trimming and J lost 5 bases; unmatched junction nucleotides: 11. The CDR3 totals 14 residues. The germline CDR1 and CDR2 sequences are SQVTM and ANQGSEA. Source material: blood, either unsorted or a sorted T cell fraction (not recorded which). The sequence derives from a human donor who was either an allogeneic HSCT recipient or a stem cell or donor lymphocyte infusion donor (not recorded which). It is not recorded whose cells these are; they may come from a transplant donor. This sequence joins TRBV29-1 and TRBJ1-1, with 9 nucleotides matching TRBD1. CDR3 protein: CSARSTGGPTEAFF. CDR3 DNA sequence: TGCAGCGCCAGAAGTACAGGGGGCCCGACTGAAGCTTTCTTT.